The clone carrying this T cell receptor beta chain has only a few counts. Cohort placement rested on clinical history that participants reported themselves. The data were taken from a study of blood T cell repertoires in COVID-19. Looking at the study overall: The study drew acute and convalescent COVID-19 samples from the United States, Italy and Spain. T cells, B-cell-depleted T cells, or PBMCs supplied cDNA or gDNA.

In the original processing: How many nucleated cells were present was estimated from reference gene primer amplification. The assay was immunoSEQ multiplex PCR, and TCRdb's table has in-frame clones only and misses some. V, J and clone size are those of that table, while D and trimming were read from the DNA. In the table there are roughly 240,000 clones, 87% of which are singletons. CDR3 length: 15 residues. From germline, CDR1 is SGHVS and CDR2 FQNEAQ. V was shortened by 5 bases and J by 6 bases, with 16 bases between the two germline ends. Sample: PBMCs or T cells enriched from blood (not recorded which). The sequence was collected from a woman under 40 with acute COVID-19. The chain carries TRBV7-8 and TRBJ2-2; tentatively, D is TRBD1 (5 bases). CDR3 protein: CASSPQAGRPGELFF. CDR3 nucleotides: TGTGCCAGCAGCCCCCAGGCAGGGCGACCCGGGGAGCTGTTTTTT.